A single sample gave rise to the 9 T cell receptor beta chains below, sequenced in a study of blood T cell repertoires in COVID-19. The assay was immunoSEQ multiplex PCR, and TCRdb's table has in-frame clones only and misses some. This table holds under 200,000 clones, more than 70% found once. Material for sequencing was PBMCs or T cells enriched from blood (not recorded which). Source of these receptors: a man aged 55 to 70 who had recovered from COVID-19.

This clone showed up just once. This chain connects TRBV7-2 to TRBJ1-5, with TRBD1 identical over 12 bases. CDR1 and CDR2 (germline): SGHTA, FQGNSA. There are 15 residues in the CDR3. V shed 5 bases and J 5 bases; nucleotides not matched to a gene: 4. In DNA form, the CDR3 reads TGTGCCAGCAGCGAGGGACAGGGGGCCGATCAGCCCCAGCATTTT. Translating gives CASSEGQGADQPQHF.

The genes are TRBV2 and TRBJ2-5, with D tentatively TRBD2 (7 bases). Trimming removed 5 bases from V and 7 bases from J, with 17 bases in between. Germline CDR1 and CDR2: SNHLY and FYNNEI. This CDR3 contains 14 residues. CDR3 amino acids: CASSRGAPGWTQYF. In DNA form, the CDR3 reads TGTGCCAGCAGTCGGGGGGCCCCGGGTTGGACCCAGTACTTC.

The chain is built from TRBV7-3 and TRBJ2-2, with TRBD1 matching over 8 bases. The CDR3 spans 16 residues. With 7 bases clipped from V and 4 bases from J, the junction kept 11 bases outside the gene matches. Germline V gene lookup returns CDR1 SGHTA and CDR2 FQGTGA. CDR3 sequence (DNA): TGTGCCAGCAACGAGGGGCCCGGACAGGGCACCGGGGAGCTGTTTTTT. Translated: CASNEGPGQGTGELFF.

This clone has just a few counts. The genes are TRBV19 and TRBJ2-7; D remains ambiguous. V shed 1 base and J shed 2 bases, with 9 bases lying between them. The CDR3 length is 14 residues. CDR1 is LNHDA, CDR2 SQIVND, per germline (reference sequence). CDR3 region: CASSIGAQPYEQYF. The CDR3 bases are TGTGCCAGTAGTATAGGGGCACAACCCTACGAGCAGTACTTC. The whole variable domain, filled in from reference TRBV19 and TRBJ2-7, reads DGGITQSPKYLFRKEGQNVTLSCEQNLNHDAMYWYRQDPGQGLRLIYYSQIVNDFQKGDIAEGYSVSREKKESFPLTVTSAQKNPTAFYLCASSIGAQPYEQYFGPGTRLTVT.

The rearrangement joins TRBV5-4 to TRBJ2-7; TRBD2 matches 7 bases. Trimming took 0 bases from V and 1 from J; bases not matched to a gene: 4. This CDR3 contains 15 residues. Germline CDR1 and CDR2: SGHNT and YYREEE (reference sequence). This chain's CDR3 is CASSLEAGRSYEQYF. Here the CDR3 DNA reads TGTGCCAGCAGCTTGGAAGCGGGACGTTCCTACGAGCAGTACTTC.

This clone was seen only once. This chain joins TRBV12-1 and TRBJ2-7; TRBD2 reflects the table's D call only, with no check against the DNA. TRBV12-1 is deemed a pseudogene. The CDR3 has 14 amino acids. The CDR3 DNA follows: TGTGCCAGCAGCGGCCGGGGTGGGGGGTGGTGTCAGTACTTC. Protein sequence: CASSGRGGGWCQYF.

This rearrangement joins TRBV3-1 (or the pseudogene TRBV3-2) to TRBJ1-5, with a weak D call TRBD1 (5 bases). The CDR3 covers 14 residues. With 5 bases removed from V and 6 bases from J, the gap between germline ends came to 14 bases. Germline values: CDR1 LGHDT, CDR2 YNNKEL (reference sequence). CDR3 in amino acids: CASSTGADGQPQHF. The CDR3 region has the DNA TGTGCCAGCAGCACTGGGGCCGACGGTCAGCCCCAGCATTTT.

This clone was picked up a small number of times. V gene TRBV3-1 (or the pseudogene TRBV3-2) combines with J gene TRBJ2-7; 8 positions agree with TRBD1. With 1 base clipped from V and 5 bases from J, the junction kept 7 bases outside the gene matches. Germline V gene data show CDR1 as LGHDT and CDR2 as YNNKEL (reference sequence). The CDR3 is made up of 15 amino acids. Written as DNA, the CDR3 is TGTGCCAGCAGCCAAGGGACAGGGTGGCTAGACGAGCAGTACTTC. This gives the protein CASSQGTGWLDEQYF.

The CDR3 sequence is CASSIGRDRVETQYF. The CDR3 DNA reads as TGTGCCAGTAGTATCGGCCGGGACAGGGTGGAGACCCAGTACTTC. This sequence joins TRBV19 and TRBJ2-5, with 9 bases aligning to TRBD1. The germline CDR1 and CDR2 sequences are LNHDA and SQIVND (reference sequence). The CDR3 is 15 amino acids. Trimming cost V 3 bases and J 5 bases; bases outside gene matches: 7. The full variable domain, with the rest looked up from reference TRBV19 and TRBJ2-5, is DGGITQSPKYLFRKEGQNVTLSCEQNLNHDAMYWYRQDPGQGLRLIYYSQIVNDFQKGDIAEGYSVSREKKESFPLTVTSAQKNPTAFYLCASSIGRDRVETQYFGPGTRLLVL.